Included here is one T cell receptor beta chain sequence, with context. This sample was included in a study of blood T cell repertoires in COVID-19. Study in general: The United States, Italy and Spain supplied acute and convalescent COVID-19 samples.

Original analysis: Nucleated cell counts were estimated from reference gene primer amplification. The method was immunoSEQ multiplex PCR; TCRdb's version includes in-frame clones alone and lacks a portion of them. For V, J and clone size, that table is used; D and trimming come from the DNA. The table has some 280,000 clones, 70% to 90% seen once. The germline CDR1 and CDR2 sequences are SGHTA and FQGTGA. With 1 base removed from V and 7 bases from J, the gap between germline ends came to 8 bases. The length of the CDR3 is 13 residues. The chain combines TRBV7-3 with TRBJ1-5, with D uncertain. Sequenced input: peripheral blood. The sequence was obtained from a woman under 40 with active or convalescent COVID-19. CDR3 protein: CASSLNEGQPQHF. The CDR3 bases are TGTGCCAGCAGCTTAAACGAGGGCCAGCCCCAGCATTTT. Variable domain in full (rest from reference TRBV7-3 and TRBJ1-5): GAGVSQTPSNKVTEKGKYVELRCDPISGHTALYWYRQSLGQGPEFLIYFQGTGAADDSGLPNDRFFAVRPEGSVSTLKIQRTERGDSAVYLCASSLNEGQPQHFGDGTRLSIL.